This T cell receptor (beta chain) was obtained from a study of cytomegalovirus exposure and HLA in healthy donors. The PCR ran on 60 Vbeta and 13 Jbeta primers. Produced via immunoSEQ multiplex PCR; TCRdb's table is partial and in-frame only. The data hold 95,000 to 130,000 clones, with about four fifths observed a single time. This CDR3 contains 16 residues. Germline V gene data show CDR1 as MNHEY and CDR2 as SMNVEV (reference sequence). V was pared by 2 bases and J by 4 bases, with 5 bases of the junction left unmatched. V and J are TRBV27 and TRBJ2-1; 10 bases align to TRBD2. The receptor comes from a man aged 25 to 45 in good health and CMV-seropositive. Sequenced input: PBMCs. The chain's CDR3 is CASSLAKTSGYNEQFF. Written as DNA, the CDR3 is TGTGCCAGCAGTTTAGCTAAGACTAGCGGGTACAATGAGCAGTTCTTC.